The 32 T cell receptor beta chains below all came from one sample that was sequenced in a study of Ad26.COV2.S vaccination and SARS-CoV-2 variants. Specified treatment: around 19 received Ad26.COV2.S at low or high dose, single or two shots; about 5 received placebo; per-sample allocation not given. Sampling happened 63 days after the first vaccine or placebo injection. Produced via immunoSEQ multiplex PCR; TCRdb's table is partial and in-frame only. The sample records around 450,000 clones, around 89% being singletons. This specimen consisted of peripheral blood, obtained in a trial of Ad26.COV2.S vaccine versus placebo. Receptor source: a person aged 18-60 years who received the Ad26.COV2.S COVID-19 vaccine or a placebo.

The gene calls are TRBV19 and TRBJ2-2, with 14 bases identical to TRBD2. Germline V lookup: CDR1 LNHDA, CDR2 SQIVND (reference sequence). The CDR3 is 17 amino acids. The trim removed 7 bases at V and 3 bases at J, leaving 7 bases unmatched. The CDR3 loop reads CASTGGTSGSYTGELFF. Written as DNA, the CDR3 is TGTGCCAGTACGGGGGGGACTAGCGGGAGTTACACCGGGGAGCTGTTTTTT.

The rearrangement uses TRBV7-2 and TRBJ1-2; TRBD1 might be the D (6 bases). The CDR3 runs to 15 residues. V lost 2 bases and J 2 bases, leaving 12 bases between the germline ends. Germline lookup yields CDR1 SGHTA and CDR2 FQGNSA. CDR3 in amino acids: CASSLIDTGNYGYTF. CDR3 nucleotide sequence: TGTGCCAGCAGCTTAATCGATACAGGGAACTATGGCTACACCTTC. Using reference TRBV7-2 and TRBJ1-2 for the parts outside the CDR3, the full variable domain is GAGVSQSPSNKVTEKGKDVELRCDPISGHTALYWYRQSLGQGLEFLIYFQGNSAPDKSGLPSDRFSAERTGGSVSTLTIQRTQQEDSAVYLCASSLIDTGNYGYTFGSGTRLTVV.

Notes on this clone: Other DNA sequences from this sample encode an identical CDR3 as well. The rearrangement joins TRBV4-1 to TRBJ1-5; maybe TRBD1 (6 bases). The V end was cut by 0 bases, the J end by 5 bases, with 11 bases between. Per the germline V gene, CDR1 is MGHRA and CDR2 is YSYEKL. This CDR3 has 15 amino acids. The chain's CDR3 is CASSQDEGGYQPQHF. CDR3 DNA sequence: TGCGCCAGCAGCCAAGACGAGGGGGGGTATCAGCCCCAGCATTTT.

The chain uses TRBV4-2 and TRBJ1-1; D is unresolved. V gave up 1 base and J gave up 3 bases, with 9 bases separating them. Per germline, CDR1 LGHNA and CDR2 YNFKEQ. The CDR3 has 14 amino acids. As DNA, the CDR3 is TGTGCCAGCAGCCAAGCATCGCGGGACACTGAAGCTTTCTTT. It yields the protein CASSQASRDTEAFF.

The J gene is TRBJ1-4, the V gene TRBV2; maybe TRBD1 (5 bases). The CDR3 covers 15 residues. V dropped 2 bases and J dropped 5 bases, with 12 bases sitting between them. Germline values: CDR1 SNHLY, CDR2 FYNNEI. The CDR3 region is CASSETGGVNEKLFF. CDR3 nucleotide sequence: TGTGCCAGCAGTGAAACGGGGGGTGTGAATGAAAAACTGTTTTTT.

This clone was seen a handful of times. The rearrangement joins TRBV19 to TRBJ1-5; D is undetermined. V was cut by 4 bases and J by 7 bases, with 14 bases left in between. In germline, CDR1 is LNHDA, CDR2 SQIVND (reference sequence). The CDR3 spans 14 residues. CDR3 sequence reads: CASSTNVGMQPQHF. For the CDR3, the DNA is TGTGCCAGTAGTACCAATGTGGGGATGCAGCCCCAGCATTTT.

The chain recombines TRBV7-8 with TRBJ1-2, with 8 bases identical to TRBD1. V lost 5 bases to trimming and J lost 4 bases; unmatched junction nucleotides: 9. Germline V CDR1 and CDR2: SGHVS, FQNEAQ. The CDR3 is 15 residues long. CDR3: CASSEAWTGPYGYTF. The CDR3 DNA follows: TGTGCCAGCAGCGAAGCCTGGACAGGGCCCTATGGCTACACCTTC. Together with reference TRBV7-8 and TRBJ1-2, the CDR3 gives the full variable domain: GAGVSQSPRYKVAKRGQDVALRCDPISGHVSLFWYQQALGQGPEFLTYFQNEAQLDKSGLPSDRFFAERPEGSVSTLKIQRTQQEDSAVYLCASSEAWTGPYGYTFGSGTRLTVV.

This clone showed up just once. V is TRBV7-8 and J is TRBJ2-6, with D maybe TRBD2 (5 bases). Trimming took off 3 bases at V and 1 base at J, with 13 bases between the two ends. The CDR3 spans 17 residues. Per germline, CDR1 SGHVS and CDR2 FQNEAQ. The CDR3 is CASSFGPRGSGANVLTF. The DNA for the CDR3 is TGTGCCAGCAGCTTCGGACCCAGAGGGTCTGGGGCCAACGTCCTGACTTTC.

The chain uses TRBV19 and TRBJ1-5; TRBD1 matches at 8 bases. The trim removed 10 bases at V and 2 bases at J, leaving 7 bases unmatched. Germline-derived CDR1 and CDR2 are LNHDA and SQIVND (reference sequence). The CDR3 totals 14 residues. The CDR3 coding sequence is TGTGCCACCAGGGAGACAGGGGGCAATCAGCCCCAGCATTTT. This gives the protein CATRETGGNQPQHF.

The chain employs TRBV5-5 and TRBJ1-4; the D is unclear. CDR3 length: 16 residues. CDR1 is SGHKS, CDR2 YYEKEE, per germline (reference sequence). Between the trimmed V and J ends, which lost 2 bases and 0 bases, there was a span of 11 bases. This CDR3 reads CASSLSQVATNEKLFF. CDR3 bases: TGTGCCAGCAGCTTAAGCCAAGTTGCAACTAATGAAAAACTGTTTTTT.

The V call is TRBV7-8, the J call TRBJ2-5; 8 bases map to TRBD2. The junction had 14 bases not matched to a gene; V was cut back by 3 bases and J by 5 bases. Looked up from germline, CDR1 is SGHVS and CDR2 is FQNEAQ. The CDR3 extends over 17 amino acids. As DNA, the CDR3 is TGTGCCAGCAGCTTCGGTCGGGGGGGATACGAGGTGGAGACCCAGTACTTC. The encoded protein is CASSFGRGGYEVETQYF.

V gene TRBV18 combines with J gene TRBJ2-7, with TRBD2 matching over 13 bases. Germline V gene data show CDR1 as KGHSH and CDR2 as LQKENI. The CDR3 contains 14 residues. V shed 8 bases and J 3 bases; nucleotides not matched to a gene: 4. The chain's CDR3 is CASTGLAGDYEQYF. The CDR3 nucleotides are TGTGCCAGCACCGGACTAGCGGGAGACTACGAGCAGTACTTC.

The chain joins TRBV9 to TRBJ2-7, with 12 bases identical to TRBD2. From germline, CDR1 is SGDLS and CDR2 YYNGEE. This CDR3 has 15 amino acids. The ends lost 4 bases at V and 6 bases at J; junction bases unmatched: 8. The CDR3 region is CASSRGLAGFSEQYF. The CDR3 nucleotides read TGTGCCAGCAGCCGGGGACTAGCGGGCTTCTCCGAGCAGTACTTC.

The chain is built from TRBV3-1 (or the pseudogene TRBV3-2) and TRBJ2-1, with 12 bases lining up with TRBD2. The CDR3 is made up of 17 amino acids. V shed 3 bases and J 10 bases; nucleotides not matched to a gene: 13. Germline values: CDR1 LGHDT, CDR2 YNNKEL (reference sequence). CDR3 nucleotides: TGTGCCAGCAGCCAGGGGCCTAGCGGGAGGGCCTTAAAAGAGCAGTTCTTC. It translates to CASSQGPSGRALKEQFF.

The chain has TRBV29-1 and TRBJ1-1; D is unclear. There are 13 residues in the CDR3. CDR1 is SQVTM, CDR2 ANQGSEA, per germline. Trimming left V 1 base short and J 4 bases short, with 10 bases between. CDR3 bases: TGCAGCGTTGAAGGGGGTGTGGGCACTGAAGCTTTCTTT. Protein product: CSVEGGVGTEAFF.

The rearrangement joins TRBV28 to TRBJ2-7, with TRBD2 identical over 13 bases. Germline V gives CDR1 MDHEN, CDR2 SYDVKM. The CDR3 is 13 residues long. The junction had 4 bases not matched to a gene; V was cut back by 11 bases and J by 3 bases. CDR3 DNA sequence: TGTGCCGGGAGGACTAGCGGGAGCTACGAGCAGTACTTC. This codes for CAGRTSGSYEQYF.

On this clone: Possible read error: a much larger clone is one base away. The chain carries TRBV7-2 and TRBJ2-7; D may be TRBD1 or TRBD2 (5 bases each). The CDR3 extends over 13 amino acids. Trimming cost V 1 base and J 3 bases, with 7 bases left between them. The V gene's germline CDR1 is SGHTA and CDR2 FQGNSA. Here the CDR3 DNA reads TGTGCCAGCAGCTTAGGGGGGATCTACGAGCAGTACTTC. Amino acid sequence: CASSLGGIYEQYF.

The chain joins TRBV23-1 to TRBJ2-7; TRBD1 is a possible D gene (6 bases). TRBV23-1 belongs to the ORF category, with a function that is uncertain. This CDR3 is built from 16 residues. Trimming took 6 bases from V and 2 from J, leaving 20 bases between them. In DNA form, the CDR3 reads TGCGCCAGCAGCCCAACCGAACAGGGAATAGCCTACGAGCAGTACTTC. It specifies CASSPTEQGIAYEQYF.

The chain combines TRBV7-2 with TRBJ2-7, with D possibly matching TRBD2 (6 bases). Germline-derived CDR1 and CDR2 are SGHTA and FQGNSA. Trimming stripped 1 base from V and 2 bases from J, with 21 bases between. CDR3 length: 18 amino acids. Here the CDR3 reads CASSLVRTSGLTTYEQYF. The CDR3 DNA is TGTGCCAGCAGCTTAGTTAGGACCTCGGGACTGACAACCTACGAGCAGTACTTC. The full variable domain, its missing parts supplied by reference TRBV7-2 and TRBJ2-7, is GAGVSQSPSNKVTEKGKDVELRCDPISGHTALYWYRQSLGQGLEFLIYFQGNSAPDKSGLPSDRFSAERTGGSVSTLTIQRTQQEDSAVYLCASSLVRTSGLTTYEQYFGPGTRLTVT.

This chain links TRBV11-2 with TRBJ1-3, with 7 nucleotides matching TRBD1. The J segment lost 8 bases and the V segment lost 5 bases, leaving 6 bases of the junction unmatched. The V gene's germline CDR1 is SGHAT and CDR2 FQNNGV. This CDR3 has 13 residues. CDR3: CASSQNQGDTIYF. CDR3 DNA sequence: TGTGCCAGCAGCCAAAACCAGGGGGACACCATATATTTT.

The V gene is TRBV3-1 (or the pseudogene TRBV3-2), the J gene TRBJ2-1; 8 bases are shared with TRBD2. Germline V gives CDR1 LGHDT, CDR2 YNNKEL (reference sequence). The CDR3 sequence is 15 residues long. Trimming cost V 4 bases and J 8 bases; bases outside gene matches: 10. Here the CDR3 DNA reads TGTGCCAGCAGCCTTGGACTAGCCCGGGTCGATGAGCAGTTCTTC. It specifies CASSLGLARVDEQFF.

The chain links TRBV6-6 to TRBJ2-5, with 8 nucleotides matching TRBD2. The length of the CDR3 is 14 residues. With V trimmed by 10 bases and J by 1 base, 8 bases remained unmatched. Germline V gives CDR1 MNHNY, CDR2 SVGAGI (reference sequence). The CDR3 DNA follows: TGTGCCAACGGGAGGGGCGGGGCCCAAGAGACCCAGTACTTC. It is translated as CANGRGGAQETQYF.

V is TRBV27 and J is TRBJ1-2; D ambiguous. V was shortened by 6 bases and J by 8 bases, with 22 bases between the two germline ends. Germline V gene data show CDR1 as MNHEY and CDR2 as SMNVEV (reference sequence). CDR3 length equals 15 residues. CDR3 loop: CASSQTENSFMGYTF. CDR3 sequence (DNA): TGTGCCAGCAGCCAAACAGAGAACAGCTTTATGGGCTACACCTTC.

This clone was seen once. V is TRBV12-5 and J is TRBJ2-7, with 12 bases that match TRBD1. The germline gives CDR1 LGHNT, CDR2 FRNRAP. V lost 5 bases and J lost 7; bases outside the gene matches: 12. CDR3 size: 16 residues. CDR3 in DNA: TGTGCTAGTGGTCTCCCGGGGGACAGGGGGCAGGAAGAGCAGTACTTC. This translates into CASGLPGDRGQEEQYF.

The chain combines TRBV28 with TRBJ2-2, with 8 positions matching TRBD2. Trimming cost V 6 bases and J 5 bases; bases outside gene matches: 11. The CDR3 has 16 amino acids. The germline V gene has CDR1 MDHEN and CDR2 SYDVKM. The CDR3 sequence is CASSLVGSGDTGELFF. The CDR3 DNA follows: TGTGCCAGCAGCCTCGTAGGTAGCGGGGATACCGGGGAGCTGTTTTTT. The full variable domain, rest sourced from reference TRBV28 and TRBJ2-2, is DVKVTQSSRYLVKRTGEKVFLECVQDMDHENMFWYRQDPGLGLRLIYFSYDVKMKEKGDIPEGYSVSREKKERFSLILESASTNQTSMYLCASSLVGSGDTGELFFGEGSRLTVL.

The rearrangement links TRBV7-2 to TRBJ1-2, with D tentatively TRBD1 (5 bases). Trimming shortened V by 1 base and J by 0 bases, and 12 bases separated the two germline ends. This CDR3 region has 16 residues. Per germline, CDR1 SGHTA and CDR2 FQGNSA. CDR3 loop: CASSLGRDLTNYGYTF. CDR3 in DNA: TGTGCCAGCAGCTTAGGCCGGGACCTCACTAACTATGGCTACACCTTC.

This CDR3 is CASSSGTLRNTIYF. CDR3 nucleotide sequence: TGTGCCAGCAGCTCGGGGACACTTCGAAACACCATATATTTT. The chain has TRBV5-5 and TRBJ1-3, with a tentative D call TRBD1 (6 bases). Looked up from germline, CDR1 is SGHKS and CDR2 is YYEKEE (reference sequence). The germline V and J ends were trimmed by 3 bases and 5 bases, with 12 bases remaining between them. The CDR3 consists of 14 residues.

The chain is built from TRBV15 and TRBJ2-2; 7 bases agree with TRBD1. CDR1 is LNHNV, CDR2 YYDKDF, per germline (reference sequence). V was pared by 0 bases and J by 3 bases, with 13 bases of the junction left unmatched. The CDR3 covers 19 residues. The CDR3, as DNA: TGTGCCACCAGCAGAGATGCGGGCTTAGGGGGCGGTGACACCGGGGAGCTGTTTTTT. Protein product: CATSRDAGLGGGDTGELFF.

The chain joins TRBV30 to TRBJ2-5; D is uncertain. The CDR3 sequence is 13 residues long. In germline, CDR1 is GTSNPN, CDR2 SVGIG (reference sequence). V lost 2 bases, J lost 5 bases, and 12 bases lay in between. The CDR3 DNA is TGTGCCTGGAGTCGCCAACACAAGGAGACCCAGTACTTC. Its translation: CAWSRQHKETQYF.

In the case of this clone: Mismatch with germline at one junction end may stem from a read error. The chain is built from TRBV7-7 and TRBJ2-4; D remains ambiguous. The CDR3 length is 15 residues. The V gene's germline CDR1 is SSHAT and CDR2 FNYEAQ (reference sequence). The chain's CDR3 is CASSLVVTSKNIQYF. In nucleotides, the CDR3 is TGTGCTAGCAGCCTCGTCGTGACGTCCAAAAACATTCAGTACTTC.

This rearrangement joins TRBV7-2 to TRBJ2-7; D is unresolved. This CDR3 spans 15 amino acids. Germline V gene sequence: CDR1 SGHTA, CDR2 FQGNSA. Trimming took 2 bases from V and 2 from J, leaving 13 bases between them. CDR3 in DNA: TGTGCCAGCAGCTTACAGCGCCAATCCCCCTACGAGCAGTACTTC. Amino acids: CASSLQRQSPYEQYF. Full variable domain (missing parts from reference TRBV7-2 and TRBJ2-7): GAGVSQSPSNKVTEKGKDVELRCDPISGHTALYWYRQSLGQGLEFLIYFQGNSAPDKSGLPSDRFSAERTGGSVSTLTIQRTQQEDSAVYLCASSLQRQSPYEQYFGPGTRLTVT.

V usage is TRBV30 and J usage is TRBJ1-6, with D uncertain. In germline, CDR1 is GTSNPN, CDR2 SVGIG (reference sequence). CDR3 length equals 16 residues. Trimming took 1 base from V and 6 from J, leaving 16 bases between them. The CDR3 nucleotides are TGTGCCTGGAGTGAGGGCAAAACAGCGGGTAATTCACCCCTCCACTTT. Protein sequence: CAWSEGKTAGNSPLHF.